These T cell receptor beta chains were read from a single sample in a study of T cell changes during pregnancy in multiple sclerosis. TCRdb's table, derived via immunoSEQ multiplex PCR, lists solely in-frame clones and lacks some. The repertoire has about 80,000 clones, more than 80% of them found once; the top ten carry 0.21%. Material: CD4+ T cells from peripheral blood mononuclear cells, obtained before pregnancy. The receptor source for this set is a female donor with multiple sclerosis, enrolled in a pregnancy study. Both conserved end residues are part of each CDR3. Fields, in order: J gene, clone size, V gene, D gene, CDR3 DNA, CDR3 protein. D genes are given only for firm matches. Rows give clone size only sometimes, using once, few, many, or a class for an expanded clone.

J gene: TRBJ2-5; clone size: -; V gene: TRBV2; D gene: TRBD2; CDR3 DNA: TGTGCCAGCAGACTAGCGGGGTACCAAGAGACCCAGTACTTC; CDR3 protein: CASRLAGYQETQYF
J gene: TRBJ2-5; clone size: -; V gene: TRBV20-1; D gene: TRBD2; CDR3 DNA: TGCAGTGCGTCGGGACTAGCGACCCAGTACTTC; CDR3 protein: CSASGLATQYF
J gene: TRBJ2-1; clone size: -; V gene: TRBV5-4; D gene: TRBD2; CDR3 DNA: TGTGCCAGCAGCTTACTGACTAGCGGGTACAATGAGCAGTTCTTC; CDR3 protein: CASSLLTSGYNEQFF
J gene: TRBJ1-2; clone size: -; V gene: TRBV27; D gene: -; CDR3 DNA: TGTGCCAGCCGGGAAACGCAAAGGACAGCTTATGGCTACACCTTC; CDR3 protein: CASRETQRTAYGYTF
J gene: TRBJ1-5; clone size: once; V gene: TRBV28; D gene: TRBD1; CDR3 DNA: TGTGCCAGCATGGGGACAGGAGATAGCAATCAGCCCCAGCATTTT; CDR3 protein: CASMGTGDSNQPQHF
J gene: TRBJ1-5; clone size: -; V gene: TRBV15; D gene: -; CDR3 DNA: TGTGCCACCAGCAGGGCAGGGGATCTTCCCAATCAGCCCCAGCATTTT; CDR3 protein: CATSRAGDLPNQPQHF
J gene: TRBJ2-3; clone size: -; V gene: TRBV4-1; D gene: -; CDR3 DNA: TGCGCCAGCAGCCAACCATACAGGGCACGAGGGGCAGATACGCAGTATTTT; CDR3 protein: CASSQPYRARGADTQYF
J gene: TRBJ2-2; clone size: once; V gene: TRBV7-3; D gene: TRBD1; CDR3 DNA: TGTGCCAGCAGTCAAGACAGGGATGACACCGGGGAGCTGTTTTTT; CDR3 protein: CASSQDRDDTGELFF
J gene: TRBJ1-2; clone size: -; V gene: TRBV19; D gene: -; CDR3 DNA: TGTGCCAGTACCTTAAGTCCAGGAAGCTCTAACTATGGCTACACCTTC; CDR3 protein: CASTLSPGSSNYGYTF
J gene: TRBJ1-2; clone size: -; V gene: TRBV5-6; D gene: -; CDR3 DNA: TGTGCCAGCAGCTCGACAGATGCTAACTATGGCTACACCTTC; CDR3 protein: CASSSTDANYGYTF
J gene: TRBJ2-2; clone size: -; V gene: TRBV9; D gene: TRBD2; CDR3 DNA: TGTGCCAGCAGCGTGGGGACTAGCGGGAGGTCCAAAAACACCGGGGAGCTGTTTTTT; CDR3 protein: CASSVGTSGRSKNTGELFF
J gene: TRBJ1-5; clone size: -; V gene: TRBV10-3; D gene: TRBD1; CDR3 DNA: TGTGCCATCAGTGCCTCGGACAGGGCGGATCAGCCCCAGCATTTT; CDR3 protein: CAISASDRADQPQHF
J gene: TRBJ1-2; clone size: -; V gene: TRBV19; D gene: TRBD1; CDR3 DNA: TGTGCCAGCAGGACAGGGGAGGACTATGGCTACACCTTC; CDR3 protein: CASRTGEDYGYTF
J gene: TRBJ2-1; clone size: -; V gene: TRBV7-4; D gene: -; CDR3 DNA: TGTGCCAGCACCGAACGGGGAGGACCGGGATACAATGAGCAGTTCTTC; CDR3 protein: CASTERGGPGYNEQFF
J gene: TRBJ1-1; clone size: -; V gene: TRBV19; D gene: -; CDR3 DNA: TGTGCCAGTAGTATAGCGAGTATGAACACTGAAGCTTTCTTT; CDR3 protein: CASSIASMNTEAFF
J gene: TRBJ1-2; clone size: once; V gene: TRBV6-5; D gene: -; CDR3 DNA: TGTGCCAGCAGGCTCCCAGGTTATCAGGATGGCTACACCTTC; CDR3 protein: CASRLPGYQDGYTF
J gene: TRBJ1-4; clone size: -; V gene: TRBV7-8; D gene: TRBD1; CDR3 DNA: TGTGCCAGCAGCGCTCGGACAGGGAACCCTGAAAAACTGTTTTTT; CDR3 protein: CASSARTGNPEKLFF
J gene: TRBJ2-7; clone size: -; V gene: TRBV7-2; D gene: -; CDR3 DNA: TGTGCCAGCAGCTCGGGAGTAGGTTACGAGCAGTACTTC; CDR3 protein: CASSSGVGYEQYF
J gene: TRBJ2-7; clone size: -; V gene: TRBV13; D gene: TRBD1; CDR3 DNA: TGTGCCAGCAGCTACTACGGACAGGGGACCTACGAGCAGTACTTC; CDR3 protein: CASSYYGQGTYEQYF
J gene: TRBJ2-7; clone size: -; V gene: TRBV7-2; D gene: TRBD2; CDR3 DNA: TGTGCCAGCAGCTTCTCCGGGGGGGCCCGCGAGCAGTACTTC; CDR3 protein: CASSFSGGAREQYF
J gene: TRBJ1-3; clone size: few; V gene: TRBV6-1; D gene: TRBD1; CDR3 DNA: TGTGCCAGCAGTCCCCGGGACAGATCGGGAAACACCATATATTTT; CDR3 protein: CASSPRDRSGNTIYF
J gene: TRBJ1-3; clone size: once; V gene: TRBV6-1; D gene: -; CDR3 DNA: TGTGCCAGCAGTTGGGAGGGACCTGGAAACACCATATATTTT; CDR3 protein: CASSWEGPGNTIYF
J gene: TRBJ2-7; clone size: -; V gene: TRBV30; D gene: TRBD1; CDR3 DNA: TGTGCCTGGGATGGACAGGGGATCGAGCAGTACTTC; CDR3 protein: CAWDGQGIEQYF
J gene: TRBJ2-7; clone size: once; V gene: TRBV2; D gene: TRBD1; CDR3 DNA: TGTGCCAGCAGGAGGGGGCCTAGCTCCTACGAGCAGTACTTC; CDR3 protein: CASRRGPSSYEQYF
J gene: TRBJ2-1; clone size: -; V gene: TRBV5-8; D gene: TRBD2; CDR3 DNA: TGTGCCAGCAGCTTGGCCCGACAGGACCTCGGGACTAGGAATGAGCAGTTCTTC; CDR3 protein: CASSLARQDLGTRNEQFF
J gene: TRBJ1-6; clone size: -; V gene: TRBV10-3; D gene: -; CDR3 DNA: TGTGCCATCAGTGGAGGGATGGATTCACCCCTCCACTTT; CDR3 protein: CAISGGMDSPLHF
J gene: TRBJ2-2; clone size: -; V gene: TRBV2; D gene: TRBD2; CDR3 DNA: TGTGCCAGCAGCGAGGGACTAGCCGGGTGGGAGCTGTTTTTT; CDR3 protein: CASSEGLAGWELFF
J gene: TRBJ2-2; clone size: -; V gene: TRBV11-2; D gene: -; CDR3 DNA: TGTGCCAGCAGCTTATCAGGGACCGGGGAGCTGTTTTTT; CDR3 protein: CASSLSGTGELFF
J gene: TRBJ2-7; clone size: -; V gene: TRBV18; D gene: TRBD1; CDR3 DNA: TGTGCCAGCTCACCTACTAACAGGGGCAGGCGGGACGAGCAGTACTTC; CDR3 protein: CASSPTNRGRRDEQYF
J gene: TRBJ1-1; clone size: -; V gene: TRBV5-1; D gene: -; CDR3 DNA: TGCGCCAGCAGCTTCAGGTGGAACACTGAAGCTTTCTTT; CDR3 protein: CASSFRWNTEAFF
J gene: TRBJ1-2; clone size: -; V gene: TRBV6-1; D gene: -; CDR3 DNA: TGTGCCAGCAGGGACAGTCTAAATGGCTACACCTTC; CDR3 protein: CASRDSLNGYTF
J gene: TRBJ1-4; clone size: -; V gene: TRBV2; D gene: TRBD1; CDR3 DNA: TGTGCCAGCAGTGAGGGGGGACAGTCTAATGAAAAACTGTTTTTT; CDR3 protein: CASSEGGQSNEKLFF
J gene: TRBJ2-7; clone size: -; V gene: TRBV7-3; D gene: TRBD2; CDR3 DNA: TGTGCCAGCAGCTTACTAGCGGGGGGAACTAACGAGCAGTACTTC; CDR3 protein: CASSLLAGGTNEQYF